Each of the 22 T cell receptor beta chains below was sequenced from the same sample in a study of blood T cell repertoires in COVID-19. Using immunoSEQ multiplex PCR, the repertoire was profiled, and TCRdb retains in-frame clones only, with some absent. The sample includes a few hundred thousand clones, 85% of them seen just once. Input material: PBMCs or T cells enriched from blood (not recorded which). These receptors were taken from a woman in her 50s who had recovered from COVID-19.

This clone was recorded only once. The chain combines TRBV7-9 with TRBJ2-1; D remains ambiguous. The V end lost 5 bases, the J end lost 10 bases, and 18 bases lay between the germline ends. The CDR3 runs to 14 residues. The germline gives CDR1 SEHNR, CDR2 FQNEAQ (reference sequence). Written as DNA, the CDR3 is TGTGCCAGCAGCCCAGCCAACAGTCAACAGGAGCAGTTCTTC. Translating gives CASSPANSQQEQFF.

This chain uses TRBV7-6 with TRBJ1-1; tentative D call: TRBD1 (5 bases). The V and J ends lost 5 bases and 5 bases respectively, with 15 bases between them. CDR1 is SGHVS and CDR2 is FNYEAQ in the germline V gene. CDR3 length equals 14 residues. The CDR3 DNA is TGTGCCAGCAGCCCCGGGGGGGGAATGACTGAAGCTTTCTTT. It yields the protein CASSPGGGMTEAFF.

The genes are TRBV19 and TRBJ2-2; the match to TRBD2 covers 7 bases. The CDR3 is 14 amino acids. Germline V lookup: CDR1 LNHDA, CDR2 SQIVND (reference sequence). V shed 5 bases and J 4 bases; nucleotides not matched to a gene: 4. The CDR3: CASSSGRATGELFF. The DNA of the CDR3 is TGTGCCAGTAGTTCAGGGAGGGCCACCGGGGAGCTGTTTTTT.

The CDR3 protein is CASSYVGVNEQFF. In nucleotides, the CDR3 is TGTGCCAGCAGTTACGTCGGGGTCAATGAGCAGTTCTTC. The chain couples TRBV6-5 to TRBJ2-1; tentatively, D is TRBD2 (5 bases). Germline CDR1 is MNHEY and CDR2 is SVGAGI. The CDR3 has 13 residues. Trimming took 2 bases from V and 6 from J, leaving 8 bases between them.

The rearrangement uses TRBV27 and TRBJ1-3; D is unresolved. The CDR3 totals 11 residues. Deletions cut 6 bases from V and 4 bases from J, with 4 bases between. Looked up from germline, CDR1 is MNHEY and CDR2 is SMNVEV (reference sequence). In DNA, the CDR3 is TGTGCCAGCAGCCTAGGAAACACCATATATTTT. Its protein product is CASSLGNTIYF.

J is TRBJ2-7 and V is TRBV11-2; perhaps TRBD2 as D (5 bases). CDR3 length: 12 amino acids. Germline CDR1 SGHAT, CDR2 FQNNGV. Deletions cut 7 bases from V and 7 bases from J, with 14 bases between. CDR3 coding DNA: TGTGCCAGCACATCACAGCGGTATGAGCAGTACTTC. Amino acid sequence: CASTSQRYEQYF.

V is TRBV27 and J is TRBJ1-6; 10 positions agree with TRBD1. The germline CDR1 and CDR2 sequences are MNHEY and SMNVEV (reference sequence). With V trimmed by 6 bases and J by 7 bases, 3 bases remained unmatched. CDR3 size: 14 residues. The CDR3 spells CASRRTGGNSPLHF. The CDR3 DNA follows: TGTGCCAGCAGGAGGACAGGGGGGAATTCACCCCTCCACTTT.

The CDR3 DNA reads TGTGCCAGTAACGACAGGGCTGGAAACACCATATATTTT. Protein: CASNDRAGNTIYF. J is TRBJ1-3 and V is TRBV12-3 or TRBV12-4; 7 nucleotides align to TRBD1. V was clipped by 9 bases and J by 2 bases; unmatched bases: 4. The CDR3 totals 13 residues.

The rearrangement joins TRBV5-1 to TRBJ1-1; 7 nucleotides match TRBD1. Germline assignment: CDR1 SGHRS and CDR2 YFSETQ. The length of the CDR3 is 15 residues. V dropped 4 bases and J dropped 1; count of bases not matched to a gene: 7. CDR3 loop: CASSPLAGGNTEAFF. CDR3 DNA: TGCGCCAGCAGCCCCCTAGCAGGGGGGAACACTGAAGCTTTCTTT. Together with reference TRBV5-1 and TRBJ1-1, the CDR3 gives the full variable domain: KAGVTQTPRYLIKTRGQQVTLSCSPISGHRSVSWYQQTPGQGLQFLFEYFSETQRNKGNFPGRFSGRQFSNSRSEMNVSTLELGDSALYLCASSPLAGGNTEAFFGQGTRLTVV.

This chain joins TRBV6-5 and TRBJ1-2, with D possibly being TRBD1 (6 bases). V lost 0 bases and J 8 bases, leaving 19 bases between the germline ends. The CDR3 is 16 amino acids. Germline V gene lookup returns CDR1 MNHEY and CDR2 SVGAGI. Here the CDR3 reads CASSYSKQGITMGYTF. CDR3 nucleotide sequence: TGTGCCAGCAGTTACTCGAAGCAGGGGATAACTATGGGCTACACCTTC.

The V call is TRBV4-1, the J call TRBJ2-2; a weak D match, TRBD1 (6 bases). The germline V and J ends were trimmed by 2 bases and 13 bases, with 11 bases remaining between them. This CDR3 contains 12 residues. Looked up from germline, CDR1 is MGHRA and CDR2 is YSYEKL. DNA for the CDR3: TGCGCCAGCAGCCAACCTAGGGACACGCTGTTTTTT. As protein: CASSQPRDTLFF.

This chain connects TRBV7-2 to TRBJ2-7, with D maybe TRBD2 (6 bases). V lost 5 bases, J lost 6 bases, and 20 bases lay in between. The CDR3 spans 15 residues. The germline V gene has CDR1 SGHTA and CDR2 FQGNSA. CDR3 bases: TGTGCCAGCAGCCGCTCCGGGACTTCCCCTCGCGAGCAGTACTTC. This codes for CASSRSGTSPREQYF. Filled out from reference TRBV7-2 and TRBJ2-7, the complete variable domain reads GAGVSQSPSNKVTEKGKDVELRCDPISGHTALYWYRQSLGQGLEFLIYFQGNSAPDKSGLPSDRFSAERTGGSVSTLTIQRTQQEDSAVYLCASSRSGTSPREQYFGPGTRLTVT.

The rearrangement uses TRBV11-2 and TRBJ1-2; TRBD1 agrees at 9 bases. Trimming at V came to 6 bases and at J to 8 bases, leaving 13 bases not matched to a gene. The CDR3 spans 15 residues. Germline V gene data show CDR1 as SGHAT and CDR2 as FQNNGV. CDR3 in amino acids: CASSFYTGGLRGYTF. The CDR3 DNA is TGTGCCAGCAGTTTCTATACAGGGGGCTTGCGCGGCTACACCTTC.

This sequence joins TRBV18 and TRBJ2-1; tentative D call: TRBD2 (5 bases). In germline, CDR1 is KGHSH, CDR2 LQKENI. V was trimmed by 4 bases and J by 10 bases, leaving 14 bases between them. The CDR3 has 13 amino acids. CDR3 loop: CASSLEVAREQFF. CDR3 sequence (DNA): TGTGCCAGCTCACTGGAGGTGGCACGCGAGCAGTTCTTC.

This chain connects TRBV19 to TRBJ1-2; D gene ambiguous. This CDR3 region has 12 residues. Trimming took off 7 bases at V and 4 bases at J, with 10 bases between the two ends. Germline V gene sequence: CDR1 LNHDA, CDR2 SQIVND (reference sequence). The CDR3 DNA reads TGTGCCAGTACTCAGATCCCCTATGGCTACACCTTC. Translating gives CASTQIPYGYTF.

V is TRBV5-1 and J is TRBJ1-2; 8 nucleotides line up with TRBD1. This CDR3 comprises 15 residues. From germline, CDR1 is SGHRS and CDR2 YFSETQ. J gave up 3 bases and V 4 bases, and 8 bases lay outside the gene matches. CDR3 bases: TGCGCCAGCAGCCCTGGGGCAGGGGGCTACTATGGCTACACCTTC. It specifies CASSPGAGGYYGYTF.

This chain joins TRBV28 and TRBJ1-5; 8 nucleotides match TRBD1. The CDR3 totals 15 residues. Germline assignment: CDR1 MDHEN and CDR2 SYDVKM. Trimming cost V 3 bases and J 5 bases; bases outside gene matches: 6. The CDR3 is CASSFVQGGDQPQHF. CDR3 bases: TGTGCCAGCAGTTTCGTACAGGGGGGCGATCAGCCCCAGCATTTT.

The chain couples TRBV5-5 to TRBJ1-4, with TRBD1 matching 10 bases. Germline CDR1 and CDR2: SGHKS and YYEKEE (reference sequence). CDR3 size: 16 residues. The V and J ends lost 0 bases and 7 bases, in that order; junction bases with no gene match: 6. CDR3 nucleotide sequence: TGTGCCAGCAGCTTGGCCGGGGGACAGGGGACTGAAAAACTGTTTTTT. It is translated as CASSLAGGQGTEKLFF. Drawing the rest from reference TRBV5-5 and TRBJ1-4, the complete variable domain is DAGVTQSPTHLIKTRGQQVTLRCSPISGHKSVSWYQQVLGQGPQFIFQYYEKEERGRGNFPDRFSARQFPNYSSELNVNALLLGDSALYLCASSLAGGQGTEKLFFGSGTQLSVL.

The CDR3 protein is CASSLDPGIGEAFF. The CDR3 DNA reads TGTGCCAGCAGCTTAGACCCCGGGATAGGTGAAGCTTTCTTT. The rearrangement joins TRBV7-2 to TRBJ1-1; D is uncertain. This CDR3 comprises 14 residues. V shed 1 base and J shed 7 bases, with 13 bases lying between them. In germline, CDR1 is SGHTA, CDR2 FQGNSA.

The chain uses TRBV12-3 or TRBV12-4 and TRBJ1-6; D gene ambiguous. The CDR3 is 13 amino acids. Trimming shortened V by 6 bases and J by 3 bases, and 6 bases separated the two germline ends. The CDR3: CASRQYYNSPLHF. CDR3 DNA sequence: TGTGCCAGCAGACAATACTATAATTCACCCCTCCACTTT.

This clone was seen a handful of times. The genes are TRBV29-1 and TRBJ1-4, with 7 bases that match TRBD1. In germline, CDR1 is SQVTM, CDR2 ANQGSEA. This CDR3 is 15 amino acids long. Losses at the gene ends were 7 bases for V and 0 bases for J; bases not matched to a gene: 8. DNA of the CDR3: TGCAGCGCCCGGGACAGAGTGACAACTAATGAAAAACTGTTTTTT. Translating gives CSARDRVTTNEKLFF.

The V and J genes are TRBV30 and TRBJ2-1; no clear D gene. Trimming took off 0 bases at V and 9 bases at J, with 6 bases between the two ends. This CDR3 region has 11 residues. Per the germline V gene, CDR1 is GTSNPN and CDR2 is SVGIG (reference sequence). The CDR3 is CAWSVRVEQFF. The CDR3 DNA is TGTGCCTGGAGTGTACGGGTTGAGCAGTTCTTC.